The T cell receptor (beta chain) under discussion was sequenced for a study of blood T cells in healthy people across ages. Germline CDR1 reads SGHTA; CDR2 reads FQGTGA. The CDR3 runs to 16 residues. The second PCR ran about 6 to 11 cycles with a sample-barcoded 5' primer and J-beta primers. TCRdb independently ran MiXCR on the 5' RACE reads; one entry per CDR3 protein. The table has about 930,000 distinct CDR3 sequences, 29% seen once. This clonotype was detected once. It may be a read error: a sequence one base away is much more abundant. A further study also used this sample, focusing on T cells of mothers and their children.

Sequenced input: blood. This sequence joins TRBV7-3 and TRBJ2-3, with TRBD2 matching 8 bases. This receptor was identified in a woman in her forties in good health. The CDR3 loop is CAGSPAPHGTSNTQYF. In DNA form, the CDR3 reads TGTGCCGGCAGCCCCGCCCCCCACGGGACTAGTAATACGCAGTATTTT.